This T cell receptor beta chain was found in a study of shared clonotypes between healthy human individuals (dated by TCRdb to the early 2020s). In the study overall: A couple of women and three men aged 18 to 49 years were included in the cohort. For each donor, CD4 naive and CD4 memory were each given three plates, CD8 naive was given two plates, and CD8 memory was given one plate. Blood TCR repertoires of four to six healthy adults were deeply sequenced to estimate repertoire size and the extent of clonotype sharing between individuals. To increase sequencing depth and limit assay-specific biases, different laboratories used diverse techniques to prepare libraries and sequence TCR repertoires. Per donor, leukapheresis produced somewhere between about 0.94 and 9.5 billion PBMCs.

Trimming costs V 9 bases and J 0 bases, and their ends lie 17 bases apart. The CDR3 contains 15 residues, cysteine and phenylalanine counted. Left in the record is the CDR3 DNA by itself, 45 bases read in frame from the first base. In the germline V gene, CDR1 corresponds to SGHRS and CDR2 to YFSETQ. Using the deep immunoSEQ assay, TCR CDR3 regions were amplified from genomic DNA by multiplex PCR. Extracted genomic DNA from each cell subset was distributed evenly across all wells of several immunoSEQ 96-well plates, and each plate was treated as a replicate. For sorted subsets, 200 ng of genomic DNA, equivalent to some 33,000 T cell genomes, went into each replicate PCR. The purified libraries were quantified using a Qubit 3.0 fluorometer, sized with a Bioanalyzer 2100, and then quantified again using the KAPA Library Quantification kit. Every immunoSEQ 96-well plate was sequenced on a separate single-read 150-cycle Illumina NextSeq 550 flow cell. The original pipeline was this. Because only junctional sequences without quality scores were contained in the immunoSEQ output, filtering matching that applied to full-length reads could not be performed. Sequences were annotated with PyIR, a Python wrapper for IgBLAST v1.9, and V/J genes and CDR3 were assigned using IMGT germline references. Any read was removed if the V/J assignment was weak (E-value above 1e-6), the CDR3 was missing, or the read contained stop codons, out-of-frame junctions, or ambiguous translated residues. V3J clonotypes were defined as sequences sharing an identical inferred V gene, J gene, and CDR3 amino acid sequence. To compute the percentage overlap between repertoires, the number of shared unique clonotypes was divided by the size of the smaller repertoire. RTK rarefaction, the Chao1 estimator, and Recon v2.1 estimates of unobserved clonotypes were used to assess repertoire richness. OLGA was used to compute generation probabilities for all TCRbeta clonotypes that the gDNA method yielded from a few donors. TCRdb re-hosts the immuneACCESS table, in-frame sequences only. Its copies lack some clones; in the studies checked, an unresolved V gene accounts for under half of them, and the cause for the rest is not known. That table furnishes V, J and clone size, whereas the DNA furnished D and trimming. Within this sample are 2 million to 2.5 million clones, with 85% to 95% of them counted one time only. The top ten hold 0.13% of the sample.

About this clone itself: Its antigen is currently not known. No per-base quality is available; no much larger clone lies one base away.

The paper as a whole reports these results and caveats: Even with the large sequencing depth, rarefaction of the sorted-subset datasets indicated that sequencing was incomplete. Higher generation probabilities were observed for clonotypes shared by all four sorted-subset donors than for non-shared clonotypes. Sampling was restricted to blood, and TCR repertoires in tissue are likely to differ from TCR repertoires in blood. Across a handful of donors, roughly 5.4% of naive CD4, approximately 3.6% of naive CD8, 2.3% of memory CD4, and 0.4% of memory CD8 clonotypes were shared. Pairwise subsampling indicated that sequencing depth was expected to affect the degree of clonotype sharing among donors. Naive subsets generally had larger estimated clonotype richness than memory subsets did. Because the study included only a small number of donors, the genetic and exposure-history diversity represented was limited.

Donors were healthy HIV-negative adults with no recently reported acute infections or vaccinations. Every donor was a Caucasian adult residing in Nashville, Tennessee, USA. Magnetic negative selection was used to enrich CD4+ T cells, after which naive cells were positively selected on CD45RA and the negative fraction became the memory subset. After blood collection by leukapheresis, PBMCs were isolated using Ficoll-Histopaque density gradient centrifugation and then cryopreserved in the vapor phase of liquid nitrogen. Purity and quantity of every magnetically sorted T cell population were checked by analytical flow cytometry. Genomic DNA was isolated from each sorted fraction and quantified by UV absorbance on a Nanodrop 2000c.

The V gene is TRBV5-1 and the J gene is TRBJ2-3; matching of 5 bases hints at TRBD2 as the D gene. The TCR sequence derives from a man in his late teens or twenties in good health. Sequenced sample: naive CD4+ T cells sorted from blood. The cell subset or site label, read with the paper, signifies: CD45RA+ positively selected. The CDR3 has the sequence CATQPAEASTDTQYF. In nucleotides, the sequence is TGCGCCACCCAACCCGCGGAGGCAAGCACAGATACGCAGTATTTT.